These T cell receptor beta chains were read from a single sample in a study of cytomegalovirus exposure and HLA in healthy donors. TCRdb's copy holds only in-frame clones and misses some; the assay was immunoSEQ multiplex PCR. The repertoire holds around 80,000 clones, with 90% to 97% as singletons. What was sequenced was PBMCs. These TCRs come from a woman younger than 35 in good health and CMV-seronegative. Each CDR3 is given with its conserved first and last residue.

V gene | CDR3 protein
TRBV5-1 | CASSLGTGADEQYF
TRBV5-1 | CASSLASSTSGNTQYF
TRBV10-3 | CAISERASGSMETQYF
TRBV28 | CASRGQGFYEQYF
TRBV25-1 | CASSESVGQGLGANVLTF
TRBV19 | CASSIVGGAGGNYGYTF
TRBV11-3 | CASSSPDRQGGTF
TRBV9 | CASSVDGGGANEKLFF
TRBV10-1 | CASSVDPRDNEQFF
TRBV5-1 | CASTPEFHDGYTF
TRBV28 | CASTGEGVRAAFF
TRBV18 | CASSPNSGQPQHF
TRBV2 | CASRGRVGNTEAFF
TRBV28 | CASTLRDTNTGELFF
TRBV10-3 | CAISESPGGEQYF
TRBV5-6 | CASSKTWQDYGYTF
TRBV6-1 | CASIRLAGAPYEQYF
TRBV30 | CAWRAGTGHGNTIYF
TRBV5-1 | CASSHGAEQGRSSYEQYF
TRBV2 | CASMGQAGNEQFF
TRBV19 | CASSIRSGADTQYF
TRBV5-4 | CASVGGTGADTQYF
TRBV5-1 | CASSLEGLYEQYF
TRBV9 | CASSVAGGTDQPQHF
TRBV13 | CASSLELGQETQYF
TRBV18 | CANSLSEGSGANVLTF
TRBV7-8 | CASTSAPDRNTEAFF
TRBV5-6 | CASSLGAGDEQFF
TRBV6-5 | CASTSPGTEAFF
TRBV28 | CASSGGLSNQPQHF
TRBV18 | CASSPPLDGLTLGTQYF
TRBV19 | CASSPPGQSIYNEQFF
TRBV30 | CAWSGGGHEQYF
TRBV7-2 | CASSSLAGAEQFF
TRBV14 | CASSLGGAPYEQYF
TRBV28 | CASSQPGLPSSYEQYF
TRBV5-1 | CASSSEERLYNEQFF
TRBV5-3 | CARSWSTVLNTEAFF
TRBV9 | CASSATSSEQFF
TRBV6-5 | CASSNDRDGYTF
TRBV15 | CATSRGPPGVTEAFF
TRBV11-3 | CASSLASRETEAFF
TRBV23-1 | CASSRQGGVPQYF
TRBV18 | CASSRSGEQPQHF
TRBV29-1 | CSVEDLYGGRNEQYF
TRBV10-2 | CASSALAGVAEQFF
TRBV19 | CASSPLWGGSDTQYF
TRBV10-1 | CASTDSLGTGELFF
TRBV6-5 | CASSLTGELFF
TRBV10-3 | CATGRPAYNEQFF
TRBV19 | CASRGLAGVTGELFF
TRBV28 | CAGSGRRPFVEQFF
TRBV19 | CASTPVSGSRETQYF
TRBV5-1 | CASSPSGGTYEQYF
TRBV5-1 | CASSSGTGREKLFF
TRBV5-6 | CASSPGTDTQYF
TRBV27 | CASSLSSGTYNEQFF
TRBV6-6 | CASSYRRAGTEQYF
TRBV5-8 | CASSPRWGVNEKLFF
TRBV9 | CASSVAADTQYF